A selection of T cell receptor beta chains follows, all from one sample in a study of blood T cell repertoires in COVID-19. The data were produced by immunoSEQ multiplex PCR, yet TCRdb's version contains in-frame clones alone and is incomplete. The sample holds approximately 230,000 clones, 82% seen once. The sample was PBMCs or T cells enriched from blood (not recorded which). These receptors came from a man aged 35 to 55 who had recovered from COVID-19. The CDR3 runs from the conserved cysteine through the conserved F or W. The D gene is left open where the match is weak. Only part of the rows carry a size: once, few, many, or a class if the clone is expanded.

v_call	d_call	clone_size	j_call	cdr3_length	cdr3_nt	cdr3_aa
TRBV19	-	-	TRBJ1-1	15	TGTGCCAGTAGTACAACCCCGGGAGGGCACACTGAAGCTTTCTTT	CASSTTPGGHTEAFF
TRBV2	TRBD1	-	TRBJ1-6	14	TGTGCCAGCAGTGATGACAGGGGGAATTCACCCCTCCACTTT	CASSDDRGNSPLHF
TRBV7-9	-	-	TRBJ1-3	13	TGTGCCAGCAGCTACTTTCAAGGAAACACCATATATTTT	CASSYFQGNTIYF
TRBV28	-	-	TRBJ1-1	12	TGTGCCAGCAATTTATTCGGTACTGAAGCTTTCTTT	CASNLFGTEAFF
TRBV7-9	-	-	TRBJ1-1	12	TGTGCCAGCAGCTTTCAGGGTACTGAAGCTTTCTTT	CASSFQGTEAFF
TRBV5-3	-	-	TRBJ1-1	14	TGTGCCAGAAGCTTGAAGGACAGAAACACTGAAGCTTTCTTT	CARSLKDRNTEAFF
TRBV20-1	-	-	TRBJ2-3	11	TGCAGTGAGCATTTCGCAGATACGCAGTATTTT	CSEHFADTQYF
TRBV5-1	-	few	TRBJ2-2	15	TGCGCCAGCAGCTTGGAGCTCTGGGGACTCGGGGAGCTGTTTTTT	CASSLELWGLGELFF
TRBV10-3	TRBD2	once	TRBJ2-7	13	TGTGCCATCAGGGAAACGGGAGGCTACGAGCAGTACTTC	CAIRETGGYEQYF
TRBV12-3/TRBV12-4	TRBD1	-	TRBJ1-2	13	TGTGCCAGCAGTCTCGGGACAGCGGATGGCTACACCTTC	CASSLGTADGYTF
TRBV28	TRBD1	-	TRBJ1-5	15	TGTGCCAGCAGTCTACCGGGACAGGGGGTTCTGCCCCAGCATTTT	CASSLPGQGVLPQHF
TRBV29-1	-	-	TRBJ1-1	12	TGCAGCGTTGTCCCCGGGAACGCTGAAGCTTTCTTT	CSVVPGNAEAFF
TRBV11-1	-	-	TRBJ1-4	15	TGTGCCAGCAGTCAGGACAGCGCAACTAATGAAAAACTGTTTTTT	CASSQDSATNEKLFF
TRBV2	TRBD1	-	TRBJ1-1	14	TGTGCCAGCAGTCTCCAGACAGGGGGGACTGAAGCTTTCTTT	CASSLQTGGTEAFF
TRBV7-2	TRBD1	-	TRBJ1-3	16	TGTGCCAGCAGCGCAGGCCGGGACAGGGGGGGAAACACCATATATTTT	CASSAGRDRGGNTIYF
TRBV6-1	TRBD1	-	TRBJ1-5	16	TGTGCCAGCAGTGAACGGACAGGCGGAGGCAATCAGCCCCAGCATTTT	CASSERTGGGNQPQHF
TRBV5-1	-	-	TRBJ2-2	14	TGCGCCAGCAGCCCCGGGGAGACCACCGGGGAGCTGTTTTTT	CASSPGETTGELFF
TRBV14	TRBD2	-	TRBJ2-3	17	TGTGCCAGCAGCAACCCCGGGACTAGCGGCCTCACAGATACGCAGTATTTT	CASSNPGTSGLTDTQYF
TRBV18	TRBD2	-	TRBJ2-7	14	TGTGCCTCGCGGGAGGCTAGCGGATCCTACGAGCAGTACTTC	CASREASGSYEQYF
TRBV7-3	-	-	TRBJ2-7	15	TGTGCCAGCAGCTTATGGCCGTCAAACAGCTACGAGCAGTACTTC	CASSLWPSNSYEQYF
TRBV6-1	-	once	TRBJ1-5	15	TGTGCCAGCAGTGATGGAGTTGCAAGCAATCAGCCCCAGCATTTT	CASSDGVASNQPQHF
TRBV5-4	-	-	TRBJ1-3	15	TGTGCCAGCAGCTTGCGGGGGGTGCCTGGAAACACCATATATTTT	CASSLRGVPGNTIYF
TRBV2	TRBD2	-	TRBJ2-1	14	TGTGCCAGCAGTGAAGCGCTGGCTAGCGGGGAGCAGTTCTTC	CASSEALASGEQFF
TRBV11-2	-	-	TRBJ2-6	17	TGTGCCAGCAGCCCTCGGGGAGACTACTCTGGGGCCAACGTCCTGACTTTC	CASSPRGDYSGANVLTF
TRBV3-1/TRBV3-2	TRBD1	-	TRBJ1-2	14	TGTGCCAGCAGCCCGACAGGGGGAGACTATGGCTACACCTTC	CASSPTGGDYGYTF
TRBV24-1	TRBD1	-	TRBJ1-2	16	TGTGCCACCAGTGATTTGGAGACAGGGGTTCTCTATGGCTACACCTTC	CATSDLETGVLYGYTF
TRBV5-1	TRBD2	-	TRBJ2-5	13	TGCGCCAGCAGCTGGAGCGGGGCAGAGACCCAGTACTTC	CASSWSGAETQYF
TRBV5-1	-	-	TRBJ1-6	15	TGCGCCAGCAGCGCGATGGGGGCCGATAATTCACCCCTCCACTTT	CASSAMGADNSPLHF
TRBV28	-	-	TRBJ2-7	13	TGTGCCAGCAGTCTGGGCCAGTACTACGAGCAGTACTTC	CASSLGQYYEQYF
TRBV7-3	-	-	TRBJ2-3	16	TGTGCCAGCAGCTTGGGTCGCGGGGGCCAACCGGGGACGCAGTATTTT	CASSLGRGGQPGTQYF
TRBV11-2	-	-	TRBJ1-2	12	TGTGCCAGCAGCCAACACAGGGTTGGCTACACCTTC	CASSQHRVGYTF
TRBV7-9	-	-	TRBJ1-2	13	TGTGCCAGCAGCTTAGTTCAGGGGTTTGGCTACACCTTC	CASSLVQGFGYTF
TRBV7-6	-	-	TRBJ1-1	15	TGTGCCAGCAGCTTATCAGTGGGGAGCGGCACTGAAGCTTTCTTT	CASSLSVGSGTEAFF
TRBV5-4	TRBD2	-	TRBJ2-1	16	TGTGCCAGCAGCCCCCGGACTAGCGGGAGCTTCAATGAGCAGTTCTTC	CASSPRTSGSFNEQFF
TRBV6-5	TRBD2	-	TRBJ2-7	13	TGCCTCAAGCGGGGGCGCCACTCCTACGAGCAGTACTTC	CLKRGRHSYEQYF
TRBV4-1	-	once	TRBJ2-4	17	TGCGCCAGCAGCCCCCGGTTGGTAGGTGGGCCCAAAAACATTCAGTACTTC	CASSPRLVGGPKNIQYF
TRBV2	TRBD2	-	TRBJ2-1	15	TGTGCCAGCAAAGAAAGCCCGACTAGCGTCAATGAGCAGTTCTTC	CASKESPTSVNEQFF
TRBV9	-	-	TRBJ1-2	12	TGTGCCAGCAGCGTAGCCTACGGTGGCTACACCTTC	CASSVAYGGYTF
TRBV5-4	TRBD2	-	TRBJ2-7	13	TGTGCCAGCAGCCTAGCGGGGCGGCCGGAGCAGTACTTC	CASSLAGRPEQYF
TRBV28	TRBD1	-	TRBJ1-2	14	TGTGCCAGCAGTGCAGGACAGGCCCATTCTGGCTACACCTTC	CASSAGQAHSGYTF
TRBV29-1	-	-	TRBJ2-2	14	TGCAGCGTTGAGGGGCAGACGAACACCGGGGAGCTGTTTTTT	CSVEGQTNTGELFF
TRBV19	-	-	TRBJ1-1	15	TGTGCCAGTACCCCAGACAAGGGGGTGAACACTGAAGCTTTCTTT	CASTPDKGVNTEAFF
TRBV5-6	-	-	TRBJ2-5	13	TGTGCCAGCAGCTTGCACGGTCAAGAGACCCAGTACTTC	CASSLHGQETQYF
TRBV6-5	TRBD2	-	TRBJ2-5	14	TGTGCCAGCAGAGCCTCACTAGCGGGTGAGACCCAGTACTTC	CASRASLAGETQYF
TRBV18	TRBD2	-	TRBJ2-3	13	TGTGCCAGCTCACCCAATAGGGAGGGTACGCAGTATTTT	CASSPNREGTQYF
TRBV6-5	-	-	TRBJ1-2	15	TGTGCCAGCAGTTACGGGCCGGCAACTAACTATGGCTACACCTTC	CASSYGPATNYGYTF
TRBV25-1	-	-	TRBJ1-3	16	TGTGCCAGCAGTGACCCCGGGGGGCGTAATGGAAACACCATATATTTT	CASSDPGGRNGNTIYF
TRBV7-2	-	-	TRBJ1-1	17	TGTGCCAGCAGCTTATCTTGGCCCCCACGGGAGAACACTGAAGCTTTCTTT	CASSLSWPPRENTEAFF
TRBV5-1	-	-	TRBJ2-1	14	TGCGCCAGCAGCTTACGCCCGGGTGTGAATGAGCAGTTCTTC	CASSLRPGVNEQFF
TRBV3-1/TRBV3-2	-	-	TRBJ2-5	14	TGTGCCAGCAGCCGCCGGGGGACGCAAGAGACCCAGTACTTC	CASSRRGTQETQYF
TRBV6-1	-	-	TRBJ1-2	13	TGTGCCAGCAACCCGGGGGTTGGGTATGGCTACACCTTC	CASNPGVGYGYTF